The 28 T cell receptor beta chains below all came from one sample that was sequenced in a study of CD8+CD57+ T cells in acquired aplastic anemia. Template material for TCR beta VDJ and CDR3 profiling consisted of genomic DNA. MiXCR was run by TCRdb on the reads, yielding one entry per CDR3 protein. Of about 40,000 distinct CDR3 sequences detected, about 70% appear once; the ten largest clones hold 20% to 25%. Material: sorted CD4+, CD8+, or CD8+CD57+ T cells (not recorded which) from PBMCs. Source of these receptors: a human donor in good health, serving as a control.

The chain couples TRBV25-1 to TRBJ2-7; possibly TRBD1 for D (6 bases). V was shortened by 7 bases and J by 5 bases, with 15 bases between the two germline ends. There are 13 residues in the CDR3. Per the germline V gene, CDR1 is MGHDK and CDR2 is SYGVNS. The CDR3 spells CASISTGKNEQYF. The CDR3 region has the DNA TGTGCCAGCATCAGCACAGGGAAGAACGAGCAGTACTTC.

As to this clonotype: A much larger clone sits a single nucleotide away, making a read error possible. The rearrangement uses TRBV28 and TRBJ1-1; unclear D gene. Germline CDR1 and CDR2: MDHEN and SYDVKM. The CDR3 spans 14 residues. This CDR3 is CPSSFISGNTEAFF. Here the CDR3 DNA reads TGTCCCAGCAGTTTTATCTCGGGGAACACTGAAGCTTTCTTT.

Ten or more counts support this clonotype. The chain joins TRBV27 to TRBJ2-2; D possibly corresponds to TRBD2 (5 bases). Germline CDR1 is MNHEY and CDR2 is SMNVEV (reference sequence). The CDR3 has 14 residues. V shed 2 bases and J shed 4 bases, with 8 bases lying between them. The CDR3 reads CASSLPDSTGELFF. DNA of the CDR3: TGTGCCAGCAGTTTACCGGACTCCACCGGGGAGCTGTTTTTT.

This clonotype has only a few counts. This chain joins TRBV4-2 and TRBJ2-3, with 10 nucleotides matching TRBD2. The CDR3 totals 17 residues. Trimming at V came to 4 bases and at J to 4 bases, leaving 11 bases not matched to a gene. CDR1 and CDR2 (germline): LGHNA, YNFKEQ. CDR3 region: CASSPGAGGRSADTQYF. CDR3 DNA: TGTGCCAGCAGCCCCGGAGCGGGGGGGCGTAGCGCAGATACGCAGTATTTT.

This clonotype was detected only a few times. The genes are TRBV2 and TRBJ2-5; D tentatively fits TRBD1 or TRBD2 (6 bases each). The CDR3 extends over 12 amino acids. CDR1 is SNHLY and CDR2 is FYNNEI in the germline V gene. With 8 bases removed from V and 4 bases from J, the gap between germline ends came to 11 bases. CDR3 sequence: CASGGRLETQYF. The CDR3 DNA reads as TGTGCCAGCGGGGGGCGGTTAGAGACCCAGTACTTC.

In its sample, this clonotype was seen once. V is TRBV2 and J is TRBJ1-2; 7 bases are a match to TRBD1. Per the germline V gene, CDR1 is SNHLY and CDR2 is FYNNEI. The CDR3 is 15 residues long. Losses at the gene ends were 0 bases for V and 4 bases for J; bases not matched to a gene: 5. The CDR3 reads CASSEASRGTYGYTF. CDR3 nucleotides: TGTGCCAGCAGTGAAGCTTCCAGGGGGACCTATGGCTACACCTTC. The full variable domain, rest sourced from reference TRBV2 and TRBJ1-2, is EPEVTQTPSHQVTQMGQEVILRCVPISNHLYFYWYRQILGQKVEFLVSFYNNEISEKSEIFDDQFSVERPDGSNFTLKIRSTKLEDSAMYFCASSEASRGTYGYTFGSGTRLTVV.

This clonotype was detected ten times or more. J is TRBJ2-5 and V is TRBV6-2 or TRBV6-3; D is possibly TRBD2 (5 bases). The V end was cut by 6 bases, the J end by 4 bases, with 12 bases between. CDR1 is MNHEY, CDR2 SVGEGT, per germline. CDR3 length: 13 amino acids. CDR3 residues: CASRRGGRETQYF. CDR3 DNA: TGTGCCAGCAGACGGGGTGGAAGAGAGACCCAGTACTTC.

This rearrangement joins TRBV15 to TRBJ1-6; D is uncertain. The CDR3 is made up of 14 amino acids. The V and J ends lost 10 bases and 7 bases respectively, with 17 bases between them. Germline lookup yields CDR1 LNHNV and CDR2 YYDKDF (reference sequence). DNA for the CDR3: TGTGCCAGCAGGACCGACATTACAAATTCACCCCTCCACTTT. Residues: CASRTDITNSPLHF.

The chain combines TRBV7-6 with TRBJ2-3; D is perhaps TRBD1 or TRBD2 (5 bases each). CDR3 size: 15 residues. The V end was cut by 3 bases, the J end by 0 bases, with 10 bases between. CDR1 is SGHVS and CDR2 is FNYEAQ in the germline V gene. For the CDR3, the DNA is TGTGCCAGCAGCTTGGCCGGGGCCAGCACAGATACGCAGTATTTT. Its protein is CASSLAGASTDTQYF. The full variable domain, with the rest looked up from reference TRBV7-6 and TRBJ2-3, is GAGVSQSPRYKVTKRGQDVALRCDPISGHVSLYWYRQALGQGPEFLTYFNYEAQQDKSGLPNDRFSAERPEGSISTLTIQRTEQRDSAMYRCASSLAGASTDTQYFGPGTRLTVL.

This clonotype was found many times. The chain employs TRBV9 and TRBJ2-6, with TRBD2 matching 14 bases. V lost 2 bases and J lost 0; bases outside the gene matches: 7. CDR3 length equals 20 residues. Germline assignment: CDR1 SGDLS and CDR2 YYNGEE. Here the CDR3 reads CASSVRTSGGSFSGANVLTF. The CDR3 DNA sequence: TGTGCCAGCAGCGTCCGGACTAGCGGGGGGTCCTTCTCTGGGGCCAACGTCCTGACTTTC.

The chain recombines TRBV19 with TRBJ1-1; D is uncertain. The V gene's germline CDR1 is LNHDA and CDR2 SQIVND (reference sequence). Deletions cut 0 bases from V and 4 bases from J, with 6 bases between. The CDR3 consists of 13 residues. Here the CDR3 reads CASSIDRRTEAFF. The CDR3 coding sequence is TGTGCCAGTAGTATAGACAGGCGCACTGAAGCTTTCTTT.

Turning to this clonotype: This may arise from a read error, as a much more abundant clone is one base away. The chain joins TRBV30 to TRBJ1-3; 7 nucleotides align to TRBD1. There are 13 residues in the CDR3. The ends lost 8 bases at V and 2 bases at J; junction bases unmatched: 6. Germline loops: CDR1 GTSNPN, CDR2 SVGIG (reference sequence). CDR3 sequence: CARLGQAGNTIYF. The CDR3 DNA follows: TGTGCCCGGCTAGGACAGGCTGGAAACACCATATATTTT.

This chain connects TRBV19 to TRBJ1-6; D gene ambiguous. CDR1 and CDR2 from the germline V gene are LNHDA and SQIVND (reference sequence). V shed 7 bases and J shed 10 bases, with 11 bases lying between them. There are 12 residues in the CDR3. CDR3 sequence: CASNSVLSPLHF. The DNA of the CDR3 is TGTGCCAGTAACTCAGTTTTGTCACCCCTCCACTTT.

This clonotype was counted many times. This rearrangement joins TRBV5-1 to TRBJ1-1, with a weak D call TRBD1 (5 bases). The CDR3 totals 13 residues. V was pared by 0 bases and J by 8 bases, with 11 bases between. Per the germline V gene, CDR1 is SGHRS and CDR2 is YFSETQ. As DNA, the CDR3 is TGCGCCAGCAGCTTGGGGGGGACTAGAGAAGCTTTCTTT. This codes for CASSLGGTREAFF.

This clonotype occurred once. The chain employs TRBV10-3 and TRBJ1-2; 8 nucleotides match TRBD1. With 4 bases clipped from V and 8 bases from J, the junction kept 9 bases outside the gene matches. This CDR3 spans 14 amino acids. Looked up from germline, CDR1 is ENHRY and CDR2 is SYGVKD. CDR3 in amino acids: CAISGRTGLMGYTF. CDR3 DNA: TGTGCCATCAGTGGAAGGACAGGGCTGATGGGCTACACCTTC.

The chain couples TRBV19 to TRBJ1-1, with D possibly matching TRBD1 (5 bases). This CDR3 is built from 14 residues. Germline CDR1 and CDR2: LNHDA and SQIVND (reference sequence). Deletions cut 2 bases from V and 4 bases from J, with 11 bases between. For the CDR3, the DNA is TGTGCCAGTAGTATACAGGGACGAGGCACTGAAGCTTTCTTT. Translation gives CASSIQGRGTEAFF.

This clonotype appeared once. The gene calls are TRBV20-1 and TRBJ2-7; 15 bases fit TRBD2. The CDR3 is 13 amino acids. CDR1 and CDR2 (germline): DFQATT, SNEGSKA (reference sequence). V was clipped by 8 bases and J by 6 bases; unmatched bases: 5. The CDR3: CSWTSGGASEQYF. CDR3 sequence (DNA): TGCAGTTGGACTAGCGGGGGGGCGAGCGAGCAGTACTTC.

This rearrangement joins TRBV5-1 to TRBJ2-7, with 7 bases identical to TRBD1. The trim removed 4 bases at V and 0 bases at J, leaving 4 bases unmatched. The V gene's germline CDR1 is SGHRS and CDR2 YFSETQ. The length of the CDR3 is 14 residues. Written as DNA, the CDR3 is TGCGCCAGCAGCGCCGGGACAGTCTCCTACGAGCAGTACTTC. Its protein product is CASSAGTVSYEQYF.

This clonotype was detected a few times. V gene TRBV6-1 combines with J gene TRBJ1-2, with TRBD1 matching 9 bases. Unmatched junction bases numbered 8, after V lost 8 bases and J lost 7 bases. CDR1 and CDR2 from the germline V gene are MNHNS and SASEGT. The CDR3 sequence is 13 residues long. CDR3 in amino acids: CASLGTGRSGYTF. CDR3 bases: TGTGCCAGCCTAGGGACAGGGAGGTCTGGCTACACCTTC.

The rearrangement uses TRBV24-1 and TRBJ1-1; D not resolved. Germline V gene lookup returns CDR1 KGHDR and CDR2 SFDVKD. V lost 9 bases to trimming and J lost 1 base, with 5 bases between them. The CDR3 has 11 residues. As DNA, the CDR3 is TGTGCCACCTCACAGAACACTGAAGCTTTCTTT. Its translation: CATSQNTEAFF.

This clonotype was picked up a small number of times. J is TRBJ2-7 and V is TRBV7-2; 9 bases align to TRBD1. The ends lost 4 bases at V and 3 bases at J; junction bases unmatched: 4. Germline CDR1 SGHTA, CDR2 FQGNSA. The CDR3 is 14 amino acids. This CDR3 is CASSYRGPGYEQYF. DNA for the CDR3: TGTGCCAGCAGCTACAGGGGGCCAGGCTACGAGCAGTACTTC.

About this clonotype: The CDR3 ends on some other residue instead of the conserved phenylalanine or tryptophan, so this is likely a read error. The chain joins TRBV25-1 to TRBJ2-1; possibly TRBD1 for D (6 bases). V lost 3 bases and J lost 9, with 15 bases in between. Germline V gene data show CDR1 as MGHDK and CDR2 as SYGVNS. The length of the CDR3 is 14 residues. In DNA form, the CDR3 reads TGTGCCAGCAGTGAGGGGGCTAGCCGAAGTGAGCAGTTCCTC. Encoded protein: CASSEGASRSEQFL.

V and J are TRBV19 and TRBJ1-1; D call uncertain. The germline CDR1 and CDR2 sequences are LNHDA and SQIVND (reference sequence). The CDR3 spans 11 residues. V lost 6 bases and J 8 bases, leaving 10 bases between the germline ends. CDR3 nucleotides: TGTGCCAGTAGCTACGGACGAGAAGCTTTCTTT. Protein: CASSYGREAFF.

The rearrangement joins TRBV24-1 to TRBJ2-5, with a weak D call TRBD2 (6 bases). The ends were cut back, 5 bases at V and 7 bases at J, with 16 bases in the middle. Germline V gene data show CDR1 as KGHDR and CDR2 as SFDVKD. This CDR3 region has 14 residues. CDR3 DNA sequence: TGTGCCACCAGTGCCCGAGGAGGGGCTGGGACCCAGTACTTC. The encoded protein is CATSARGGAGTQYF.

This clonotype was picked up many times. The V and J genes are TRBV28 and TRBJ2-7; D tentatively reads TRBD1 or TRBD2 (7 bases each). The V gene lost 4 bases and the J gene lost 3 bases, with 19 bases spanning the gap. The CDR3 totals 16 residues. CDR1 MDHEN and CDR2 SYDVKM come from the germline V gene. The CDR3 region has the DNA TGTGCCAGCAGTTCCCGACAGGGAGGGGTCTACTACGAGCAGTACTTC. This gives the protein CASSSRQGGVYYEQYF.

This chain uses TRBV7-9 with TRBJ1-2; perhaps TRBD1 as D (5 bases). The CDR3 spans 14 residues. V lost 5 bases, J lost 4 bases, and 14 bases lay in between. CDR1 is SEHNR and CDR2 is FQNEAQ in the germline V gene (reference sequence). DNA of the CDR3: TGTGCCAGCAGCCGGACGGACACAACCTATGGCTACACCTTC. Translating it yields CASSRTDTTYGYTF.

This sequence joins TRBV7-2 and TRBJ2-7; perhaps D is TRBD1 or TRBD2 (5 bases each). The CDR3 spans 13 residues. The V end was cut by 10 bases, the J end by 0 bases, with 13 bases between. The germline gives CDR1 SGHTA, CDR2 FQGNSA. CDR3 sequence: CATGTPSSYEQYF. The CDR3 DNA reads as TGTGCCACTGGGACGCCAAGCTCCTACGAGCAGTACTTC.

This sequence joins TRBV5-1 and TRBJ2-7, with TRBD1 identical over 9 bases. Trimming cost V 4 bases and J 6 bases; bases outside gene matches: 8. This CDR3 spans 14 amino acids. Germline assignment: CDR1 SGHRS and CDR2 YFSETQ. CDR3 region: CASSVGTGISEQYF. The CDR3 DNA reads TGCGCCAGCAGCGTCGGGACAGGGATATCCGAGCAGTACTTC.